Given below is one T cell receptor (beta chain) in context. Profiled with immunoSEQ multiplex PCR; TCRdb holds only in-frame clones, not every one. Here the sample spans 110,000 or so clones, 60% to 85% being singletons. V was clipped by 2 bases and J by 3 bases, with 7 bases between them. The germline V gene has CDR1 SGHDN and CDR2 FVKESK. This CDR3 has 14 residues. The data derive from a study of blood T cell repertoires in COVID-19. This clonotype originated in a man aged 65 to 79 with acute or convalescent COVID-19. The sequenced material came from peripheral blood. The rearrangement joins TRBV14 to TRBJ2-2; D gene uncertain. The CDR3, as DNA: TGTGCCAGCAGCCAAACGGTTTACACCGGGGAGCTGTTTTTT. This translates into CASSQTVYTGELFF. Variable domain in full (rest from reference TRBV14 and TRBJ2-2): EAGVTQFPSHSVIEKGQTVTLRCDPISGHDNLYWYRRVMGKEIKFLLHFVKESKQDESGMPNNRFLAERTGGTYSTLKVQPAELEDSGVYFCASSQTVYTGELFFGEGSRLTVL.